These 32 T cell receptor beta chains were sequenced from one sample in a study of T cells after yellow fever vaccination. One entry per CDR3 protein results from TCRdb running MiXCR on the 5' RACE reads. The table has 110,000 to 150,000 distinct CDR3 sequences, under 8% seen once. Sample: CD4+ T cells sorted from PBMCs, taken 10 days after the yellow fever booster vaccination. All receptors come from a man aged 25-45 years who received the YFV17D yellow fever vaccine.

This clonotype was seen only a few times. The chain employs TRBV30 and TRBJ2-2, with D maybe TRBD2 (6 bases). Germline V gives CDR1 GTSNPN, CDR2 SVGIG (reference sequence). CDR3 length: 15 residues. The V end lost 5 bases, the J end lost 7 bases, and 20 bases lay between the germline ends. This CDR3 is CAWGGGRGVVGELFF. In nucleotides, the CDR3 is TGTGCCTGGGGAGGAGGGCGAGGGGTAGTCGGGGAGCTGTTTTTT.

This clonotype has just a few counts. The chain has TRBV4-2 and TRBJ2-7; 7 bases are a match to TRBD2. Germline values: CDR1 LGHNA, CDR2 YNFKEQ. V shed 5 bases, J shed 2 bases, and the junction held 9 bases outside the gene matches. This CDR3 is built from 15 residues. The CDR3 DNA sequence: TGTGCCAGCAGCTGGGACTATCCTGAGCCCTACGAGCAGTACTTC. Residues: CASSWDYPEPYEQYF.

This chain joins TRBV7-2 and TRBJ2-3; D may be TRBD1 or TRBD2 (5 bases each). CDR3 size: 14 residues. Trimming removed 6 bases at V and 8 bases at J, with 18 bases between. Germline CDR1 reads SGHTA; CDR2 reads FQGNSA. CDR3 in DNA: TGTGCCAGCAGGAGGGGTACAGCTGCAGGTACGCAGTATTTT. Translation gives CASRRGTAAGTQYF.

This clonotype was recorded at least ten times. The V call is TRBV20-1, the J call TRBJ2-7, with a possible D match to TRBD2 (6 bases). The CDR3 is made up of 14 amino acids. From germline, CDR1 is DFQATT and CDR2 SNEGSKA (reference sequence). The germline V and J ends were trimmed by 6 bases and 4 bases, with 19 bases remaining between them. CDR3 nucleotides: TGCAGTGCCTCCCCCGGTAGCGGAACTTACGAGCAGTACTTC. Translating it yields CSASPGSGTYEQYF.

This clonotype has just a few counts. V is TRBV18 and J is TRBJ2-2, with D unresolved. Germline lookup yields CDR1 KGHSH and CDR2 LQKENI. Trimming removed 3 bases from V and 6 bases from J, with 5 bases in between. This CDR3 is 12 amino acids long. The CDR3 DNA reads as TGTGCCAGCTCACCTAAGCCCGGGGAGCTGTTTTTT. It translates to CASSPKPGELFF.

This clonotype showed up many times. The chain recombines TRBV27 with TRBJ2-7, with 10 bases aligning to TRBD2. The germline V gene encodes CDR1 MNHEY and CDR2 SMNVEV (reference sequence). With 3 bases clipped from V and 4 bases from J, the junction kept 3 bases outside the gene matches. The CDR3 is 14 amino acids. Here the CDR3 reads CASSFSSGRYEQYF. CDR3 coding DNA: TGTGCCAGCAGTTTTTCTAGCGGGAGATACGAGCAGTACTTC.

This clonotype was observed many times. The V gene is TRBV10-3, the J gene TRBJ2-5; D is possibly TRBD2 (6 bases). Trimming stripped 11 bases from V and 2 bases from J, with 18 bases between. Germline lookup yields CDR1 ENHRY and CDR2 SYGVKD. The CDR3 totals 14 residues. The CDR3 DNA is TGTGCCTCCTCCCGCGAGGCGGGGCAAGAGACCCAGTACTTC. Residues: CASSREAGQETQYF.

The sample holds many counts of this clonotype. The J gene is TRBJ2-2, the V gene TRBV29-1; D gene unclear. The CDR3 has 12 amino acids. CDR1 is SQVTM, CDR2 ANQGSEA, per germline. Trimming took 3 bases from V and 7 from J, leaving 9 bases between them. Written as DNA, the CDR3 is TGCAGCGTTGATTGGGGTAGCGGGGAGCTGTTTTTT. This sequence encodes CSVDWGSGELFF.

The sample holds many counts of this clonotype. CDR3 sequence (DNA): TGTGCCAGCAGTTCACTAGCGGGAGCTGTTGAGCAGTTCTTC. The encoded protein is CASSSLAGAVEQFF. V is TRBV6-2 or TRBV6-3 and J is TRBJ2-1; 11 bases match TRBD2. The V gene's germline CDR1 is MNHEY and CDR2 SVGEGT. V lost 4 bases and J lost 9; bases outside the gene matches: 5. The CDR3 is 14 amino acids.

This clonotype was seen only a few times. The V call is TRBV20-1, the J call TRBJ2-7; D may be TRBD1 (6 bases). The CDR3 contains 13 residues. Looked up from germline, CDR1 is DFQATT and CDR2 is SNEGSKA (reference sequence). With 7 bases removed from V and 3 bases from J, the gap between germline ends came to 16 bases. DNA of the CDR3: TGCAGTGGCGTGGGGGACACCAACTACGAGCAGTACTTC. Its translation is CSGVGDTNYEQYF.

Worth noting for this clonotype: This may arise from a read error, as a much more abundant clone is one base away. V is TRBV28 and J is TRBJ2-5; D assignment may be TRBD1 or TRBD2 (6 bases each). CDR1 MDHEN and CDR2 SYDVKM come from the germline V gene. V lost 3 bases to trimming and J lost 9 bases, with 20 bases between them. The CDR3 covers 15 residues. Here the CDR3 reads CASSFHFPTGGAQYF. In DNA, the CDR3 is TGTGCCAGCAGTTTTCACTTCCCGACAGGAGGGGCCCAGTACTTC.

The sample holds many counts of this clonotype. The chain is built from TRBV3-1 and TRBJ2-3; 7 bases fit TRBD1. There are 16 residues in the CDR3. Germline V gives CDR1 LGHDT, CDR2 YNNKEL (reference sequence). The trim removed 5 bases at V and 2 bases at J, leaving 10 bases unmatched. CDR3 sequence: CASSAHRGSNTDTQYF. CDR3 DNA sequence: TGTGCCAGCAGCGCCCACAGGGGATCAAACACAGATACGCAGTATTTT.

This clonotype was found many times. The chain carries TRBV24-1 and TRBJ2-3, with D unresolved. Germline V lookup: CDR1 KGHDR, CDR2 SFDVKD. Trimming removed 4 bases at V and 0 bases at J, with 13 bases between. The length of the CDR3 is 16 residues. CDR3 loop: CATSEPGPASTDTQYF. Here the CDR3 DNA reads TGTGCCACCAGTGAACCAGGACCCGCGAGCACAGATACGCAGTATTTT.

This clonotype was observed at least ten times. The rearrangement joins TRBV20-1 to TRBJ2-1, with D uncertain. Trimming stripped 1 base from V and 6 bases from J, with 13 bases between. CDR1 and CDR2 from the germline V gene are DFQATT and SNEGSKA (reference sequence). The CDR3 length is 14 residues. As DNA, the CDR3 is TGCAGTGCTAGAGCCCGGGCAAAGGTCAATGAGCAGTTCTTC. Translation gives CSARARAKVNEQFF.

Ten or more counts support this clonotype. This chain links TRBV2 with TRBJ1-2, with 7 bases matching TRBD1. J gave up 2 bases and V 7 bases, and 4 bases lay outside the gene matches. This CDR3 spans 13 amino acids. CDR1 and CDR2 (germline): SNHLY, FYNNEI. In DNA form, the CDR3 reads TGTGCCAGCACTGCGGACAGGAACTATGGCTACACCTTC. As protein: CASTADRNYGYTF.

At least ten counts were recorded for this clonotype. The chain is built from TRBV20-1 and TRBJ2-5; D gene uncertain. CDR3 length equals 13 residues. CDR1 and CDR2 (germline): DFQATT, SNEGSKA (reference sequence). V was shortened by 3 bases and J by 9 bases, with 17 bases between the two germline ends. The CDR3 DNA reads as TGCAGTGCTAGGACCACAGATCACCATGCCCAGTACTTC. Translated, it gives CSARTTDHHAQYF.

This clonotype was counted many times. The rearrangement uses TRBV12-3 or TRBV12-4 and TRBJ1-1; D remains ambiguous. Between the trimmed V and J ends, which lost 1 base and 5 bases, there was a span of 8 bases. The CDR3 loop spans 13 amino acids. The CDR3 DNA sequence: TGTGCCAGCAGTTTAGGAAGTAAGACTGAAGCTTTCTTT. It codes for CASSLGSKTEAFF.

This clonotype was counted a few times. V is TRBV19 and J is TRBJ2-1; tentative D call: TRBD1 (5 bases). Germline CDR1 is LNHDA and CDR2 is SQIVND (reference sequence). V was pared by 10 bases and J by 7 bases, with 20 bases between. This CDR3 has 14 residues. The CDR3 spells CATRALGPLNEQFF. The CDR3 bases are TGTGCCACCAGGGCCCTGGGGCCATTAAATGAGCAGTTCTTC.

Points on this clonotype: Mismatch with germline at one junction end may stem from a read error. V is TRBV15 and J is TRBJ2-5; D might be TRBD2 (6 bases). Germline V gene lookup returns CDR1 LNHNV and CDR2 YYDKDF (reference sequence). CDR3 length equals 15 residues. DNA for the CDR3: TGTGCCACCAGCAAACCGGGAGAAGGTTGTGAGACCCACTACTTC. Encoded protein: CATSKPGEGCETHYF.

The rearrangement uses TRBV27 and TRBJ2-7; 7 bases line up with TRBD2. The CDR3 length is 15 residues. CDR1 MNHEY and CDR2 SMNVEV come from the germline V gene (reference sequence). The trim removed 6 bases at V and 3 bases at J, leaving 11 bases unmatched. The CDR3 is CASRSPGGPLYEQYF. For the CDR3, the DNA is TGTGCCAGCAGGAGTCCGGGAGGACCCCTCTACGAGCAGTACTTC.

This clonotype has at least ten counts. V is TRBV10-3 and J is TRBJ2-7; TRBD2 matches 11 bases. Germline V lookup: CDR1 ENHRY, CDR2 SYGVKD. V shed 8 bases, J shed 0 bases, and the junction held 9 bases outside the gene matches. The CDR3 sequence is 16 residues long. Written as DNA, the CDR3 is TGTGCCATCTCCCCTCTACTAGCGGGAGACTCCTACGAGCAGTACTTC. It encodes CAISPLLAGDSYEQYF.

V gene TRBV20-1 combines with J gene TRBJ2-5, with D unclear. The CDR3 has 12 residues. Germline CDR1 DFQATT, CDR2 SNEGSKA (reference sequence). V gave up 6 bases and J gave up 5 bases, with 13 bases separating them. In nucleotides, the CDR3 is TGCAGTGCCCATTATAGGAGCGAGACCCAGTACTTC. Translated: CSAHYRSETQYF.

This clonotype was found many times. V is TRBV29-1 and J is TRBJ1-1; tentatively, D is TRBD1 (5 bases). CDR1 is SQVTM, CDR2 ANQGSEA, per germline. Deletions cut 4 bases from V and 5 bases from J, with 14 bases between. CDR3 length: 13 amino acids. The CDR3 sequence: CSVVGVYWTEAFF. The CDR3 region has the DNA TGCAGCGTTGTGGGGGTCTACTGGACTGAAGCTTTCTTT.

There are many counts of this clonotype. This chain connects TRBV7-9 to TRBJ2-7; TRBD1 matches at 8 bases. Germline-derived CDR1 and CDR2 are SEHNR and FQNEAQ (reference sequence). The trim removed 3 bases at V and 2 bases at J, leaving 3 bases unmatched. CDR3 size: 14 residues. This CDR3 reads CASSLDRATYEQYF. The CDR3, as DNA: TGTGCCAGCAGCTTGGACAGGGCAACCTACGAGCAGTACTTC.

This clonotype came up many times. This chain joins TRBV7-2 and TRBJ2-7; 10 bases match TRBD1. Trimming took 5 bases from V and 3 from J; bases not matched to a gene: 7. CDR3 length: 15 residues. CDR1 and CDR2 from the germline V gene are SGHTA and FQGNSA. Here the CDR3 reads CASSPRRDRGYEQYF. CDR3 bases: TGTGCCAGCAGCCCGAGACGGGACAGGGGCTACGAGCAGTACTTC.

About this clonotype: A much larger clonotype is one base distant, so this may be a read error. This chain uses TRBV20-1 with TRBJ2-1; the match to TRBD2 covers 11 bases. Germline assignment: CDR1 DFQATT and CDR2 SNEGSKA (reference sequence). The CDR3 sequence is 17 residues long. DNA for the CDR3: TGCTGTGCTACCGGGACTAGCGGAGTCCCCCGATACAATGAGCAGTTCTTC. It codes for CCATGTSGVPRYNEQFF.

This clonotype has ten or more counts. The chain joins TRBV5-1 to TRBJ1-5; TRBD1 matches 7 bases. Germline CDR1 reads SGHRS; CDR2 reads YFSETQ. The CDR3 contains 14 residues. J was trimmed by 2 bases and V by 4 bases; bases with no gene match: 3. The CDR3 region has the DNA TGCGCCAGCAGCATCGGGACAGGCAATCAGCCCCAGCATTTT. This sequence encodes CASSIGTGNQPQHF. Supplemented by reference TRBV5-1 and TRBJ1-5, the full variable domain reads KAGVTQTPRYLIKTRGQQVTLSCSPISGHRSVSWYQQTPGQGLQFLFEYFSETQRNKGNFPGRFSGRQFSNSRSEMNVSTLELGDSALYLCASSIGTGNQPQHFGDGTRLSIL.

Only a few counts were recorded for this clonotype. For the CDR3, the DNA is TGTGCCAGCAGGACGACAGGTCCAGATACGCAGTATTTT. Protein sequence: CASRTTGPDTQYF. The V and J genes are TRBV12-3 or TRBV12-4 and TRBJ2-3, with D perhaps TRBD1 (6 bases). V lost 6 bases to trimming and J lost 4 bases, with 11 bases between them. The CDR3 extends over 13 amino acids.

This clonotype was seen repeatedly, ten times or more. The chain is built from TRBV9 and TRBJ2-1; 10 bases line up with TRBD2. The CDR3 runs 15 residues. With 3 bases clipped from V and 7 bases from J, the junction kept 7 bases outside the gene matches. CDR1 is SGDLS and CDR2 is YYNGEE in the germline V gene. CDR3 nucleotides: TGTGCCAGCAGCGAAAGCGGGAGGGCCTGGAATGAGCAGTTCTTC. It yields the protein CASSESGRAWNEQFF.

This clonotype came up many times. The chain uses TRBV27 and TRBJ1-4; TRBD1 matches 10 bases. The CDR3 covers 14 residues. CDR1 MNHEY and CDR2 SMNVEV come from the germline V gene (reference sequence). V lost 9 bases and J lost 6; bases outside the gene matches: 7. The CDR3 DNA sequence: TGTGCCAGTAAACCGGGACAGGGGTATGAAAAACTGTTTTTT. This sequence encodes CASKPGQGYEKLFF.

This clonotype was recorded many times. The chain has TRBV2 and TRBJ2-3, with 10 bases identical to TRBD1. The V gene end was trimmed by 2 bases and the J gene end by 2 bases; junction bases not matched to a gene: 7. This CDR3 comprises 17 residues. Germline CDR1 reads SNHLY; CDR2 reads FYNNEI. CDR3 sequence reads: CASSEITDRGTTDTQYF. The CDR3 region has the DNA TGTGCCAGCAGTGAAATAACGGACAGGGGGACCACAGATACGCAGTATTTT.

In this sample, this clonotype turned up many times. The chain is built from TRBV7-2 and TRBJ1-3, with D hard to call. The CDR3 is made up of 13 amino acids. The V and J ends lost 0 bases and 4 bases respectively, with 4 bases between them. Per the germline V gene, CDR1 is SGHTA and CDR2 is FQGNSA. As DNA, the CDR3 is TGTGCCAGCAGCTTAGCCGGGGGAAACACCATATATTTT. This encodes CASSLAGGNTIYF.